The following is a T cell receptor (beta chain) sequence with its context. This specimen belongs to a study of blood T cell repertoires in COVID-19. CDR1 is MDHEN and CDR2 is SYDVKM in the germline V gene. CDR3 length: 15 residues. V lost 5 bases and J lost 4, with 15 bases in between. In the original processing: Estimated nucleated cell counts came from reference gene primer amplification. The assay was immunoSEQ multiplex PCR, and TCRdb's table has in-frame clones only and misses some. The V and J calls and clone size are taken from that table; D and trimming were inferred from the DNA. In the table there are about 270,000 clones, 80% to 90% of which are singletons.

V and J are TRBV28 and TRBJ1-5, with D possibly matching TRBD1 (6 bases). The sequence came from a young woman with acute COVID-19. Sequenced material: PBMCs or T cells enriched from blood (not recorded which). The CDR3 DNA is TGTGCCAGCAGTCCGGGACACGGGGGGAATCAGCCCCAGCATTTT. Translation: CASSPGHGGNQPQHF.